This T cell receptor (beta chain) was sequenced during a study of cytomegalovirus exposure and HLA in healthy donors. Both 60 Vbeta primers and 13 Jbeta primers went into the PCR. The data were produced by immunoSEQ multiplex PCR, yet TCRdb's version contains in-frame clones alone and is incomplete. The profile covers approximately 77,000 clones, with roughly 78% appearing a single time and approximately 4.6% taken by the ten largest. This clone showed up just a few times. V lost 5 bases and J lost 1, with 11 bases in between. Germline-derived CDR1 and CDR2 are PRHDT and FYEKMQ (reference sequence). The CDR3 extends over 14 amino acids.

The clonotype comes from a man in his forties in good health and CMV-seronegative. Sequenced sample: PBMCs. The rearrangement links TRBV13 to TRBJ1-1, with D perhaps matching TRBD1 (5 bases). CDR3 DNA sequence: TGTGCCAGCAGCCCCCGGGGGGGGAACACTGAAGCTTTCTTT. Amino acid sequence: CASSPRGGNTEAFF.